This T cell receptor (beta chain) was recorded in a study of identical twins. TCRdb reprocessed the 5' RACE reads with MiXCR, giving one entry per CDR3 protein. The repertoire holds 600,000 to 700,000 distinct CDR3 sequences, about 20% seen once, with approximately 4.3% in the top ten. Per germline, CDR1 DFQATT and CDR2 SNEGSKA (reference sequence). The CDR3 loop spans 14 amino acids. Turning to this clonotype: A junction boundary mismatches the germline segment, possibly from a read error.

The sample also formed part of further work on T cells expressing NK-cell markers.

The rearrangement links TRBV20-1 to TRBJ2-6; D perhaps matches TRBD1 (5 bases). The TCR comes from a woman between 18 and 30 years old in good health. Source material: PBMCs. Written as DNA, the CDR3 is TGCAGTGCTTTCTCAGGCTCTGGGGCCAACGTCCCGACTTTC. This gives the protein CSAFSGSGANVPTF.